This TCR beta chain comes out of a study of shared T cell receptors in the human thymus. The CDR3 is 18 residues long. V gave up 3 bases and J gave up 0 bases; unmatched junction bases: 7. Germline CDR1 reads SQVTM; CDR2 reads ANQGSEA. The repertoire was sequenced with immunoSEQ multiplex PCR; TCRdb's copy has only in-frame clones and lacks some. The sample yields hundreds of thousands of clones, more than 70% seen once. These same data were also listed under a study on human thymus T cells. That study adds: Serving as donors were healthy Finnish infants, each of whom was having open corrective surgery for congenital heart defects. Resections were taken during corrective heart surgery, and the thymus tissue came from these. Gene usage (both V and J) appeared biased in thymic and blood repertoires. Related research reported highly overlapping thymic repertoires among unrelated individuals.

The chain joins TRBV29-1 to TRBJ2-6; 11 bases fit TRBD1. This clonotype was sampled from a boy less than two years old with a congenital heart defect. Source material: thymocytes. CDR3 amino acids: CSVEGPGQGGSGANVLTF. DNA for the CDR3: TGCAGCGTTGAGGGGCCGGGACAGGGGGGCTCTGGGGCCAACGTCCTGACTTTC.